The present entry profiles one T cell receptor (beta chain) with its context. This sample stems from a study of blood T cell repertoires in COVID-19. Study-level information: From the United States, Italy and Spain came samples of acute and convalescent COVID-19. Sources were T cells, B-cell-depleted T cells, or PBMCs; the material itself was cDNA or gDNA.

CDR1 and CDR2 (germline): MNHEY, SVGEGT. There are 15 residues in the CDR3. The V end lost 5 bases, the J end lost 0 bases, and 11 bases lay between the germline ends. Patients at the Seattle site were enrolled during active infection and followed longitudinally. In the source study's methods: Reference gene primer amplification gave estimated nucleated cell counts. Only in-frame clones appear in the TCRdb table, and some are missing; sequencing was by immunoSEQ multiplex PCR. D and trimming were read from the DNA, whereas the V and J calls and clone size are those reported in that table. Of roughly 180,000 clones listed, 60% to 85% are singletons.

This sequence joins TRBV6-2 or TRBV6-3 and TRBJ1-5, with a weak D call TRBD1 (6 bases). Specimen: peripheral blood. This receptor was obtained from an older woman with COVID-19, enrolled during active disease. The CDR3 DNA sequence: TGTGCCAGCAGTCAACCGGGACATAGCAATCAGCCCCAGCATTTT. This translates into CASSQPGHSNQPQHF.